A single sample is the source of the 17 T cell receptor beta chains below, sequenced in a study of shared clonotypes between healthy human individuals. TCRdb's table, derived via immunoSEQ multiplex PCR, lists solely in-frame clones and lacks some. The table lists roughly 2,300,000 clones, around 93% of them singletons, with 0.37% in the top ten. The sequencing input was naive CD4+ T cells from PBMCs. Stated subset: CD45RA+ positively selected. The receptors were gathered from a young man in good health. Some clones in this sample may be carry-over from other donors' samples.

This chain uses TRBV19 with TRBJ1-4; TRBD1 is a possible D gene (5 bases). The CDR3 covers 14 residues. Germline V CDR1 and CDR2: LNHDA, SQIVND (reference sequence). V lost 7 bases and J lost 12, with 21 bases in between. CDR3: CASTQSSLGVELFF. The CDR3 DNA sequence: TGTGCCAGTACCCAATCGAGTCTGGGGGTGGAACTGTTTTTT.

Only one count was recorded for this clone. V is TRBV11-3 and J is TRBJ2-7; a weak D match, TRBD2 (6 bases). The CDR3 is 13 amino acids. Germline CDR1 is SGHNT and CDR2 is YENEEA. The V and J ends lost 5 bases and 4 bases respectively, with 12 bases between them. The CDR3 loop reads CASSRDSLYEQYF. Here the CDR3 DNA reads TGTGCCAGCAGCCGGGACTCACTATACGAGCAGTACTTC.

The chain employs TRBV6-6 and TRBJ2-1; 10 bases line up with TRBD2. V lost 6 bases, J lost 4 bases, and 6 bases stayed unmatched. This CDR3 has 15 amino acids. Per germline, CDR1 MNHNY and CDR2 SVGAGI (reference sequence). In DNA, the CDR3 is TGTGCCAGCAGCCCTTCGGGACTAGCGTACAATGAGCAGTTCTTC. Its protein is CASSPSGLAYNEQFF.

This clone appeared a single time. The rearrangement joins TRBV7-2 to TRBJ1-2; tentatively, D is TRBD1 (6 bases). The CDR3 contains 15 residues. Germline assignment: CDR1 SGHTA and CDR2 FQGNSA. With 1 base removed from V and 7 bases from J, the gap between germline ends came to 16 bases. CDR3 loop: CASSLVARGEGGYTF. CDR3 nucleotide sequence: TGTGCCAGCAGCTTAGTGGCCAGGGGAGAGGGTGGCTACACCTTC.

The rearrangement joins TRBV7-9 to TRBJ1-1; 8 bases fit TRBD1. V lost 3 bases and J lost 4; bases outside the gene matches: 7. CDR1 and CDR2 from the germline V gene are SEHNR and FQNEAQ (reference sequence). This CDR3 comprises 15 residues. CDR3 bases: TGTGCCAGCAGCTTTCAGACAGGGGCCCCCACTGAAGCTTTCTTT. Translating it yields CASSFQTGAPTEAFF.

The gene calls are TRBV28 and TRBJ2-1; either TRBD1 or TRBD2 may supply D (5 bases each). V was cut by 2 bases and J by 4 bases, with 18 bases left in between. The CDR3 loop spans 17 amino acids. Looked up from germline, CDR1 is MDHEN and CDR2 is SYDVKM. For the CDR3, the DNA is TGTGCCAGCAGTTTAACCGAGATGGGGGAAGAATACAATGAGCAGTTCTTC. Amino acids: CASSLTEMGEEYNEQFF. Full variable domain (outside the CDR3, taken from reference TRBV28 and TRBJ2-1): DVKVTQSSRYLVKRTGEKVFLECVQDMDHENMFWYRQDPGLGLRLIYFSYDVKMKEKGDIPEGYSVSREKKERFSLILESASTNQTSMYLCASSLTEMGEEYNEQFFGPGTRLTVL.

This clone was recorded once. The chain uses TRBV9 and TRBJ2-3; no clear D gene. The CDR3 sequence is 12 residues long. Trimming left V 4 bases short and J 4 bases short, with 7 bases between. CDR1 is SGDLS and CDR2 is YYNGEE in the germline V gene. As DNA, the CDR3 is TGTGCCAGCAGCCTTAAACCAGATACGCAGTATTTT. Translation: CASSLKPDTQYF.

As regards this clone: Possible read error: a much larger clone is one base away. This chain links TRBV7-9 with TRBJ2-3, with D maybe TRBD1 (5 bases). V lost 3 bases, J lost 4 bases, and 5 bases lay in between. There are 12 residues in the CDR3. The germline gives CDR1 SEHNR, CDR2 FQNEAQ (reference sequence). CDR3 amino acids: CASSFRADTQYF. In DNA form, the CDR3 reads TGTGCCAGCAGCTTCAGGGCAGATACGCAGTATTTT.

This rearrangement joins TRBV7-2 to TRBJ2-7; unclear D gene. CDR3 size: 15 residues. V was clipped by 1 base and J by 3 bases, with 13 bases between them. In germline, CDR1 is SGHTA, CDR2 FQGNSA. CDR3 DNA: TGTGCCAGCAGCTTAGTCTCCATAGTTGGCTACGAGCAGTACTTC. It encodes CASSLVSIVGYEQYF. The variable domain in full, with the rest retrieved from reference TRBV7-2 and TRBJ2-7, is GAGVSQSPSNKVTEKGKDVELRCDPISGHTALYWYRQSLGQGLEFLIYFQGNSAPDKSGLPSDRFSAERTGGSVSTLTIQRTQQEDSAVYLCASSLVSIVGYEQYFGPGTRLTVT.

The CDR3 DNA is TGTGCCAGCAGCAAAGGACAGGGGGCGTGCACTGAAGCTTTCTTT. Protein product: CASSKGQGACTEAFF. The chain links TRBV21-1 to TRBJ1-1; the table's D call, TRBD1, was not checked against the DNA. TRBV21-1 is deemed a pseudogene. The CDR3 contains 15 residues.

The genes are TRBV19 and TRBJ2-3, with a tentative D call TRBD1 (6 bases). Germline V gene data show CDR1 as LNHDA and CDR2 as SQIVND (reference sequence). This CDR3 has 16 amino acids. Trimming stripped 1 base from V and 3 bases from J, with 14 bases between. CDR3 region: CASSIGGRGWTDTQYF. The CDR3 DNA follows: TGTGCCAGTAGTATAGGGGGCAGGGGCTGGACAGATACGCAGTATTTT.

This clone was seen just once. The V and J genes are TRBV28 and TRBJ1-1; maybe TRBD1 (5 bases). This CDR3 comprises 14 residues. The V and J ends lost 7 bases and 3 bases respectively, with 15 bases between them. Germline V lookup: CDR1 MDHEN, CDR2 SYDVKM. The DNA for the CDR3 is TGTGCCAGCATCGTAGACTCGGGGGACACTGAAGCTTTCTTT. Its protein is CASIVDSGDTEAFF.

The chain employs TRBV7-3 and TRBJ1-5, with D uncertain. The germline V gene has CDR1 SGHTA and CDR2 FQGTGA. The CDR3 is 17 residues long. V lost 4 bases to trimming and J lost 2 bases, with 18 bases between them. CDR3 coding DNA: TGTGCCAGCAGCTCTCCCCTTATCCGACGTGGCAATCAGCCCCAGCATTTT. Residues: CASSSPLIRRGNQPQHF.

V gene TRBV7-2 combines with J gene TRBJ2-5, with 8 bases lining up with TRBD1. This CDR3 comprises 14 residues. With 5 bases clipped from V and 7 bases from J, the junction kept 9 bases outside the gene matches. From germline, CDR1 is SGHTA and CDR2 FQGNSA. The DNA for the CDR3 is TGTGCCAGCAGCGAACAGGGGGTCGGTGTGACCCAGTACTTC. Protein sequence: CASSEQGVGVTQYF. Supplemented by reference TRBV7-2 and TRBJ2-5, the full variable domain reads GAGVSQSPSNKVTEKGKDVELRCDPISGHTALYWYRQSLGQGLEFLIYFQGNSAPDKSGLPSDRFSAERTGGSVSTLTIQRTQQEDSAVYLCASSEQGVGVTQYFGPGTRLLVL.

The rearrangement uses TRBV5-1 and TRBJ1-3, with TRBD1 identical over 7 bases. The V gene end was trimmed by 4 bases and the J gene end by 4 bases; junction bases not matched to a gene: 5. Germline assignment: CDR1 SGHRS and CDR2 YFSETQ. CDR3 length: 14 amino acids. CDR3 bases: TGCGCCAGCAGCGCAGACAGGGTCGGAAACACCATATATTTT. Encoded protein: CASSADRVGNTIYF.

The J gene is TRBJ2-5, the V gene TRBV11-3; a weak D match, TRBD1 (6 bases). CDR1 SGHNT and CDR2 YENEEA come from the germline V gene. Trimming removed 5 bases from V and 7 bases from J, with 11 bases in between. The CDR3 is 12 amino acids. CDR3 coding DNA: TGTGCCAGCAGCCTCACCAGGGGGACCCAGTACTTC. Translating gives CASSLTRGTQYF.

Concerning this clone: This specimen includes other DNA sequences encoding the same CDR3. The rearrangement uses TRBV28 and TRBJ2-7; 7 nucleotides agree with TRBD1. The germline V gene has CDR1 MDHEN and CDR2 SYDVKM. V lost 6 bases to trimming and J lost 3 bases; unmatched junction nucleotides: 2. The CDR3 sequence is 12 residues long. This CDR3 reads CASRTGYYEQYF. CDR3 nucleotide sequence: TGTGCCAGCAGGACAGGGTACTACGAGCAGTACTTC.